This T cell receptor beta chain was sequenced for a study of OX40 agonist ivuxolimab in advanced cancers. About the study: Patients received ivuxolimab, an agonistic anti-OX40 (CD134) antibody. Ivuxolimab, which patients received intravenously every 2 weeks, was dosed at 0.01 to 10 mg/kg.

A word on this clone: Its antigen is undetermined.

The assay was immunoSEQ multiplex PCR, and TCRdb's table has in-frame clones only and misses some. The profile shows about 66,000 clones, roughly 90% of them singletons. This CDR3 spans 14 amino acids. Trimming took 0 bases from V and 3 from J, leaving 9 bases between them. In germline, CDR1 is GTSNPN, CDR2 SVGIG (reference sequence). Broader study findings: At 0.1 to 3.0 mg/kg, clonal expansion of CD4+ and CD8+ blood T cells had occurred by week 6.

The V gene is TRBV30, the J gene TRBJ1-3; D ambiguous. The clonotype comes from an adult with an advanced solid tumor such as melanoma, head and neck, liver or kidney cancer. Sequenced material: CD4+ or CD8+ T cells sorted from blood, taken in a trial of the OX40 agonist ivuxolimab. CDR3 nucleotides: TGTGCCTGGAGTGTATTGGCAGGTGGAAACACCATATATTTT. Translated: CAWSVLAGGNTIYF.